These 20 T cell receptor beta chains were sequenced from one sample in a study of T-cell reconstitution after alpha-beta-depleted transplantation in children. The TCRbeta library incorporated unique molecular identifiers. One entry per CDR3 protein results from TCRdb running MiXCR on the PCR reads. The sample has under 300,000 distinct CDR3 sequences, roughly 12% seen once. This specimen consisted of peripheral blood, obtained 180 days after TCRalphabeta/CD19-depleted stem cell transplant. The receptors were sampled from a male patient aged 2 to 10 who had a stem cell transplant for chronic granulomatous disease, so the T cells may come from the graft donor.

This clonotype was counted ten times or more. V usage is TRBV27 and J usage is TRBJ2-7; tentative D call: TRBD2 (6 bases). The CDR3 has 18 residues. Germline V CDR1 and CDR2: MNHEY, SMNVEV (reference sequence). Trimming pared 5 bases from V and 2 bases from J, leaving 25 bases between. The CDR3 DNA is TGTGCCAGCAGTAACGAGATTATCAGGGCAGGGAGGACCTACGAGCAGTACTTC. Encoded protein: CASSNEIIRAGRTYEQYF.

This clonotype occurred many times. The chain links TRBV12-5 to TRBJ2-3, with D possibly matching TRBD2 (6 bases). Trimming pared 5 bases from V and 2 bases from J, leaving 20 bases between. Per the germline V gene, CDR1 is LGHNT and CDR2 is FRNRAP. This CDR3 contains 17 residues. This chain's CDR3 is CASGTSGVQFFTDTQYF. The CDR3 DNA is TGTGCTAGTGGTACCTCGGGAGTCCAGTTTTTCACAGATACGCAGTATTTT.

This clonotype was seen many times. CDR3 sequence: CASSPERRASTEAFF. The DNA for the CDR3 is TGTGCCAGCAGCCCCGAAAGACGGGCTTCCACTGAAGCTTTCTTT. This chain links TRBV7-2 with TRBJ1-1; D not certain. This CDR3 is 15 amino acids long. V was cut by 5 bases and J by 4 bases, with 17 bases left in between. Looked up from germline, CDR1 is SGHTA and CDR2 is FQGNSA.

This clonotype appeared many times. CDR3 sequence: CASSPNRGSSYEQYF. Written as DNA, the CDR3 is TGTGCCAGCTCGCCGAACAGGGGCAGCTCCTACGAGCAGTACTTC. The rearrangement joins TRBV18 to TRBJ2-7; 7 nucleotides line up with TRBD1. V lost 6 bases to trimming and J lost 0 bases; unmatched junction nucleotides: 8. The CDR3 length is 15 residues. The germline V gene encodes CDR1 KGHSH and CDR2 LQKENI. The full variable domain, in which reference TRBV18 and TRBJ2-7 provide the parts outside the CDR3, is NAGVMQNPRHLVRRRGQEARLRCSPMKGHSHVYWYRQLPEEGLKFMVYLQKENIIDESGMPKERFSAEFPKEGPSILRIQQVVRGDSAAYFCASSPNRGSSYEQYFGPGTRLTVT.

This clonotype was seen only once. A much larger clone lies one base from this, so it may be a read error. This rearrangement joins TRBV7-2 to TRBJ2-4; D tentatively fits TRBD1 or TRBD2 (6 bases each). CDR3 length: 15 amino acids. Germline V lookup: CDR1 SGHTA, CDR2 FQGNSA. The CDR3 DNA reads TGTGCCTGCAGCCCACAGGGACGGACGGGGGCCTCTCAGTACTTC. Amino acids: CACSPQGRTGASQYF.

This clonotype was recorded at least ten times. This chain connects TRBV20-1 to TRBJ2-7, with D possibly matching TRBD2 (6 bases). Trimming stripped 2 bases from V and 2 bases from J, with 13 bases between. This CDR3 is built from 14 residues. The germline V gene has CDR1 DFQATT and CDR2 SNEGSKA (reference sequence). Here the CDR3 reads CSARSGSFPYEQYF. The CDR3 DNA follows: TGCAGTGCTAGATCCGGGAGCTTTCCCTACGAGCAGTACTTC.

As concerns this clonotype: A read error may be the cause here, since a much bigger clone is one base away. The chain joins TRBV4-3 to TRBJ2-5, with TRBD2 matching over 9 bases. In germline, CDR1 is LGHNA, CDR2 YSLEER. The CDR3 totals 17 residues. The CDR3, as DNA: TGCGCCAGCAACCAAGGACTTGGAGCGGGGGGCGGGGAGACCCAGTACTTC. It specifies CASNQGLGAGGGETQYF.

This clonotype was observed at least ten times. The junction departs from germline at one end; a sequencing error may be responsible. V is TRBV5-5 and J is TRBJ2-1; D unclear. Germline-derived CDR1 and CDR2 are SGHKS and YYEKEE (reference sequence). The CDR3 totals 13 residues. CDR3 nucleotide sequence: TGTGCCAGCACCTTGCAACAGTACAATGAGCAGTTCTTC. As protein: CASTLQQYNEQFF.

Many counts were recorded for this clonotype. This chain links TRBV24-1 with TRBJ2-2; TRBD1 aligns across 10 bases. CDR1 KGHDR and CDR2 SFDVKD come from the germline V gene. Trimming at V came to 4 bases and at J to 7 bases, leaving 8 bases not matched to a gene. The CDR3 contains 16 residues. The CDR3 DNA reads as TGTGCCACCAGTGACCCGGGACAGGGGAGTGGCGGGGAGCTGTTTTTT. Its protein is CATSDPGQGSGGELFF.

This clonotype was seen a handful of times. The chain combines TRBV18 with TRBJ1-1; tentative D call: TRBD1 (6 bases). Trimming removed 1 base from V and 1 base from J, with 10 bases in between. Germline V gene sequence: CDR1 KGHSH, CDR2 LQKENI. The CDR3 is 15 residues long. The CDR3 DNA reads as TGTGCCAGCTCACCACGGGACAATTCGAACACTGAAGCTTTCTTT. Protein sequence: CASSPRDNSNTEAFF.

This clonotype came up a few times. This sequence joins TRBV30 and TRBJ2-5; D is ambiguous. V lost 6 bases and J lost 4, with 6 bases in between. Germline CDR1 GTSNPN, CDR2 SVGIG (reference sequence). The CDR3 spans 10 residues. This chain's CDR3 is CACSVETQYF. For the CDR3, the DNA is TGTGCCTGCTCCGTAGAGACCCAGTACTTC.

Concerning this clonotype itself: A much bigger clone sits one base away, suggesting this may be a read error. The V call is TRBV9, the J call TRBJ1-1; 7 bases agree with TRBD1. With V trimmed by 6 bases and J by 0 bases, 8 bases remained unmatched. Germline V gene data show CDR1 as SGDLS and CDR2 as YYNGEE. The CDR3 has 15 amino acids. The chain's CDR3 is CASTMGQQLNTEAFF. The DNA of the CDR3 is TGTGCCAGCACCATGGGACAGCAGCTGAACACTGAAGCTTTCTTT.

This clonotype was seen repeatedly, ten times or more. This chain links TRBV5-1 with TRBJ1-3, with D perhaps matching TRBD1 (6 bases). This CDR3 spans 18 amino acids. Germline V gene lookup returns CDR1 SGHRS and CDR2 YFSETQ. Trimming removed 4 bases at V and 0 bases at J, with 20 bases between. In DNA form, the CDR3 reads TGCGCCAGCAGCCTCCTTCTTCAGGGGTCCCTCTCTGGAAACACCATATATTTT. Amino acids: CASSLLLQGSLSGNTIYF.

The V and J genes are TRBV5-1 and TRBJ1-1, with no clear D. V lost 5 bases, J lost 11 bases, and 16 bases lay in between. Germline assignment: CDR1 SGHRS and CDR2 YFSETQ. The CDR3 sequence is 12 residues long. The CDR3 loop reads CASRSRERDAFF. DNA of the CDR3: TGCGCCAGCAGGAGCCGGGAAAGGGATGCTTTCTTT.

This clonotype was picked up many times. This rearrangement joins TRBV10-3 to TRBJ2-1, with 7 bases matching TRBD2. The CDR3 length is 16 residues. V dropped 0 bases and J dropped 0; count of bases not matched to a gene: 2. Germline V lookup: CDR1 ENHRY, CDR2 SYGVKD. The CDR3 sequence: CAISESGGSSYNEQFF. For the CDR3, the DNA is TGTGCCATCAGTGAGTCGGGGGGGAGCTCCTACAATGAGCAGTTCTTC.

By proportion, this clonotype is large. The chain carries TRBV9 and TRBJ2-7; 10 nucleotides align to TRBD1. Unmatched junction bases numbered 5, after V lost 0 bases and J lost 2 bases. The germline gives CDR1 SGDLS, CDR2 YYNGEE. CDR3 length: 16 residues. The CDR3 region is CASSVEPTGGTYEQYF. The CDR3 DNA sequence: TGTGCCAGCAGCGTAGAGCCGACAGGGGGCACCTACGAGCAGTACTTC. The full variable domain, rest sourced from reference TRBV9 and TRBJ2-7, is DSGVTQTPKHLITATGQRVTLRCSPRSGDLSVYWYQQSLDQGLQFLIQYYNGEERAKGNILERFSAQQFPDLHSELNLSSLELGDSALYFCASSVEPTGGTYEQYFGPGTRLTVT.

This clonotype was observed at least ten times. The chain is built from TRBV5-1 and TRBJ2-3; 7 bases are a match to TRBD2. V was clipped by 1 base and J by 3 bases; unmatched bases: 5. The CDR3 covers 15 residues. CDR1 is SGHRS, CDR2 YFSETQ, per germline. The CDR3 spells CASSLPRGGTDTQYF. The CDR3 DNA sequence: TGCGCCAGCAGCTTGCCGAGGGGAGGGACAGATACGCAGTATTTT.

This clonotype has ten or more counts. The genes are TRBV12-3 or TRBV12-4 and TRBJ2-2; tentatively, D is TRBD2 (5 bases). V dropped 4 bases and J dropped 5 bases, with 17 bases sitting between them. The CDR3 is 16 amino acids. The CDR3 loop is CASSSSGDLATGELFF. As DNA, the CDR3 is TGTGCCAGCAGTTCATCCGGGGATTTGGCAACCGGGGAGCTGTTTTTT.

This clonotype was seen only once. One junction end disagrees with the germline gene, perhaps due to a read error. This chain uses TRBV11-2 with TRBJ1-6, with D perhaps matching TRBD1 (5 bases). Germline V lookup: CDR1 SGHAT, CDR2 FQNNGV. The CDR3 runs to 15 residues. The CDR3 sequence is CTSSLTARGNSPLHF. Written as DNA, the CDR3 is TGTACCAGCAGCTTGACAGCAAGGGGTAATTCACCCCTCCACTTT.

This clonotype was observed at least ten times. The chain joins TRBV20-1 to TRBJ1-1, with D perhaps matching TRBD1 (6 bases). Per germline, CDR1 DFQATT and CDR2 SNEGSKA (reference sequence). V lost 1 base and J 1 base, leaving 10 bases between the germline ends. This CDR3 contains 14 residues. In DNA form, the CDR3 reads TGCAGTGCTAGAGGTCCCAGGGGGAACACTGAAGCTTTCTTT. Translation: CSARGPRGNTEAFF.